This T cell receptor beta chain came from a study of control samples from healthy donors and cancer patients. The V and J ends lost 6 bases and 3 bases respectively, with 12 bases between them. Germline CDR1 KGHSH, CDR2 LQKENI. This CDR3 comprises 14 residues. Clones were read by immunoSEQ multiplex PCR, and TCRdb kept only the in-frame ones, dropping some. Found here are under 95,000 clones, 90% to 95% of them singletons; the top ten hold roughly 0.9%. This TCR came from a woman aged 30 to 39 in good health. This chain joins TRBV18 and TRBJ1-5; D might be TRBD1 (6 bases). Specimen: blood. CDR3 in amino acids: CASSPNRANQPQHF. CDR3 in DNA: TGTGCCAGCTCTCCGAACAGGGCCAATCAGCCCCAGCATTTT.